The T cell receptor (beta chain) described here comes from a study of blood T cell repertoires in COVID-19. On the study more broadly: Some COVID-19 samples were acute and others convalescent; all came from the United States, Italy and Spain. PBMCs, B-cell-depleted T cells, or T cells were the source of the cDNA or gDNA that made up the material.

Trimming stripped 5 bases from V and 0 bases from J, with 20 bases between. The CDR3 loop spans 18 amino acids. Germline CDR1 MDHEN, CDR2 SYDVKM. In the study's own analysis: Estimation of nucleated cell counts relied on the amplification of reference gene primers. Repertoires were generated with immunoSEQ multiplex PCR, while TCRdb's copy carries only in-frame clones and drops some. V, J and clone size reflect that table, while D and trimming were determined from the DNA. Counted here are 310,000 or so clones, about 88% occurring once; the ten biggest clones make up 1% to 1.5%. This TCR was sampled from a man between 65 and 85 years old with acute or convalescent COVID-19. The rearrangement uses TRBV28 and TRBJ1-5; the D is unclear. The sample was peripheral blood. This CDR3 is CASSPPEQVILSNQPQHF. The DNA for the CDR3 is TGTGCCAGCAGTCCTCCAGAGCAGGTGATACTTAGCAATCAGCCCCAGCATTTT. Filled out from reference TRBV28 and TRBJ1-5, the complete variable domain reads DVKVTQSSRYLVKRTGEKVFLECVQDMDHENMFWYRQDPGLGLRLIYFSYDVKMKEKGDIPEGYSVSREKKERFSLILESASTNQTSMYLCASSPPEQVILSNQPQHFGDGTRLSIL.